The 25 T cell receptor beta chains given below trace back to one sample, sequenced in a study of identical twins (dated by TCRdb to 2016 to 2018). The method behind the library was 5' RACE. TCRdb records Illumina HiSeq 2000 as the sequencer. The raw public data were reprocessed by TCRdb itself: fastp quality trimming at Q25, MiXCR clonotype calling, in-frame beta chains only. Each entry is one CDR3 protein sequence, shown with its most common DNA and genes. This sample comprises under 1 million distinct CDR3 sequences, approximately 13% of them detected only once. The top ten hold about 1.6% of the sample. These data were likewise used in another study, on yellow fever vaccine responses in identical twins.

Sequenced material: PBMCs. Source of these receptors: a woman aged 18-29 years in good health.

This clonotype was recorded once. The gene calls are TRBV24-1 and TRBJ2-1; 7 bases align to TRBD2. The CDR3 contains 16 residues. Germline V gene data show CDR1 as KGHDR and CDR2 as SFDVKD. V lost 5 bases to trimming and J lost 4 bases; unmatched junction nucleotides: 10. CDR3 sequence reads: CATSVAGRGAYNEQFF. The CDR3 nucleotides read TGTGCCACCAGTGTGGCGGGGAGGGGAGCATACAATGAGCAGTTCTTC.

The genes are TRBV4-1 and TRBJ2-7; 7 positions match TRBD2. The CDR3 totals 14 residues. The germline V gene has CDR1 MGHRA and CDR2 YSYEKL. Trimming took 4 bases from V and 2 from J; bases not matched to a gene: 5. CDR3 amino acids: CASSLRDYTYEQYV. The CDR3 coding sequence is TGCGCCAGCAGCCTCCGGGACTACACCTACGAGCAGTACGTC.

The J gene is TRBJ2-7, the V gene TRBV5-6; TRBD2 agrees at 14 bases. With 4 bases clipped from V and 6 bases from J, the junction kept 3 bases outside the gene matches. Germline lookup yields CDR1 SGHDT and CDR2 YYEEEE. CDR3 size: 14 residues. CDR3 nucleotide sequence: TGTGCCAGCAGCCGACTAGCGGGAGGGCCCGAGCAGTACTTC. Amino acids: CASSRLAGGPEQYF.

Only one count was recorded for this clonotype. This chain joins TRBV3-1 and TRBJ2-2; 7 bases agree with TRBD1. Germline CDR1 LGHDT, CDR2 YNNKEL (reference sequence). With V trimmed by 5 bases and J by 4 bases, 7 bases remained unmatched. The CDR3 is made up of 15 amino acids. DNA for the CDR3: TGTGCCAGCAGCTCAACGACAGGGCCCACCGGGGAGCTGTTTTTT. This translates into CASSSTTGPTGELFF.

This clonotype was counted only a few times. CDR3 sequence (DNA): TGTGCCAGCACCGACGGGGACTACGAGACCCAGTACTTC. Protein: CASTDGDYETQYF. The rearrangement links TRBV6-5 to TRBJ2-5, with TRBD2 matching 7 bases. The V gene end was trimmed by 7 bases and the J gene end by 5 bases; junction bases not matched to a gene: 7. There are 13 residues in the CDR3. Germline V gene data show CDR1 as MNHEY and CDR2 as SVGAGI.

In DNA, the CDR3 is TGTGCCAGCAGTACGACAGGGGTCGGAAACACCATATATTTT. It encodes CASSTTGVGNTIYF. This rearrangement joins TRBV27 to TRBJ1-3; TRBD1 matches at 8 bases. Trimming removed 5 bases from V and 4 bases from J; junction bases left unmatched: 4. The germline V gene encodes CDR1 MNHEY and CDR2 SMNVEV (reference sequence). The CDR3 runs 14 residues.

This clonotype was seen a few times. The J gene is TRBJ2-4, the V gene TRBV29-1; 16 bases agree with TRBD2. V trimming: 3 bases; J trimming: 8 bases; junction bases outside the gene matches: 10. The CDR3 length is 17 residues. The germline V gene encodes CDR1 SQVTM and CDR2 ANQGSEA. CDR3 nucleotides: TGCAGCGTTGACCCGGGACTAGCGGGAGGGCCTTGGGACATTCAGTACTTC. This codes for CSVDPGLAGGPWDIQYF.

The sample holds many counts of this clonotype. The chain links TRBV12-3 or TRBV12-4 to TRBJ2-1; D remains unclear. This CDR3 has 12 amino acids. V lost 5 bases to trimming and J lost 11 bases, with 13 bases between them. CDR3 sequence reads: CASSLRPAQQFF. CDR3 coding DNA: TGTGCCAGCAGTCTCCGGCCTGCCCAGCAGTTCTTC.

The V gene is TRBV5-1, the J gene TRBJ2-7; 7 bases line up with TRBD2. The CDR3 extends over 14 amino acids. Germline V lookup: CDR1 SGHRS, CDR2 YFSETQ. V was clipped by 4 bases and J by 3 bases; unmatched bases: 7. Here the CDR3 reads CASSPGTTIYEQYF. The CDR3 region has the DNA TGCGCCAGCAGCCCCGGGACTACGATCTACGAGCAGTACTTC.

This clonotype has just a few counts. The rearrangement links TRBV12-3 or TRBV12-4 to TRBJ2-1; 10 bases agree with TRBD2. The junction had 7 bases not matched to a gene; V was cut back by 1 base and J by 4 bases. This CDR3 contains 17 residues. The CDR3 bases are TGTGCCAGCAGTTTAGGTCTAGCGGGAGTAAATTACAATGAGCAGTTCTTC. Translation gives CASSLGLAGVNYNEQFF.

This clonotype showed up many times. The chain carries TRBV7-9 and TRBJ2-1; 12 nucleotides agree with TRBD2. CDR3 length: 14 amino acids. CDR1 is SEHNR and CDR2 is FQNEAQ in the germline V gene (reference sequence). V was pared by 6 bases and J by 7 bases, with 4 bases of the junction left unmatched. CDR3 DNA sequence: TGTGCCAGCAGTTTACTAGCGGGAGGAAATGAGCAGTTCTTC. Protein sequence: CASSLLAGGNEQFF. Combining the CDR3 with reference TRBV7-9 and TRBJ2-1 gives the whole variable domain DTGVSQNPRHKITKRGQNVTFRCDPISEHNRLYWYRQTLGQGPEFLTYFQNEAQLEKSRLLSDRFSAERPKGSFSTLEIQRTEQGDSAMYLCASSLLAGGNEQFFGPGTRLTVL.

This clonotype was seen many times. V usage is TRBV12-3 or TRBV12-4 and J usage is TRBJ2-5; D possibly matches TRBD1 or TRBD2 (6 bases each). Trimming removed 3 bases from V and 4 bases from J, with 15 bases in between. This CDR3 spans 15 amino acids. This CDR3 is CASSLWVRGRETQYF. In DNA form, the CDR3 reads TGTGCCAGCAGTTTGTGGGTCCGGGGGCGAGAGACCCAGTACTTC.

This clonotype turned up a few times. V and J are TRBV9 and TRBJ2-7, with TRBD2 identical over 11 bases. CDR3 size: 15 residues. Germline CDR1 reads SGDLS; CDR2 reads YYNGEE. The ends lost 2 bases at V and 0 bases at J; junction bases unmatched: 1. The CDR3: CASSVTSGASYEQYF. In nucleotides, the CDR3 is TGTGCCAGCAGCGTGACTAGCGGGGCCTCCTACGAGCAGTACTTC.

This chain uses TRBV7-9 with TRBJ2-1; 8 bases fit TRBD1. Trimming took 5 bases from V and 1 from J; bases not matched to a gene: 7. The CDR3 totals 16 residues. Germline V CDR1 and CDR2: SEHNR, FQNEAQ (reference sequence). The CDR3 DNA follows: TGTGCCAGCAGCGGGCGCGGGACAGGTTCCTACAATGAGCAGTTCTTC. Translation: CASSGRGTGSYNEQFF. The variable domain in full, completed from reference TRBV7-9 and TRBJ2-1, reads DTGVSQNPRHKITKRGQNVTFRCDPISEHNRLYWYRQTLGQGPEFLTYFQNEAQLEKSRLLSDRFSAERPKGSFSTLEIQRTEQGDSAMYLCASSGRGTGSYNEQFFGPGTRLTVL.

Only a few counts were recorded for this clonotype. The chain is built from TRBV6-2 or TRBV6-3 and TRBJ2-3; 10 bases line up with TRBD1. The germline V gene has CDR1 MNHEY and CDR2 SVGEGT. The CDR3 is made up of 19 amino acids. Trimming at V came to 2 bases and at J to 8 bases, leaving 19 bases not matched to a gene. CDR3 amino acids: CASSYGRTGGLTQIPTQYF. The DNA for the CDR3 is TGTGCCAGCAGTTACGGTAGGACAGGGGGGCTCACACAGATACCTACGCAGTATTTT.

The V and J genes are TRBV6-5 and TRBJ2-3; D is perhaps TRBD1 or TRBD2 (6 bases each). CDR3 length: 15 amino acids. Germline CDR1 MNHEY, CDR2 SVGAGI. The V and J ends lost 2 bases and 6 bases respectively, with 15 bases between them. The CDR3 nucleotides are TGTGCCAGCAGTTACGGTCGGGGGCCCCCGGATACGCAGTATTTT. Protein: CASSYGRGPPDTQYF.

This chain uses TRBV7-8 with TRBJ1-5; TRBD1 is a possible D gene (5 bases). V gave up 5 bases and J gave up 3 bases, with 20 bases separating them. The CDR3 length is 17 residues. CDR1 SGHVS and CDR2 FQNEAQ come from the germline V gene. DNA for the CDR3: TGTGCCAGCAGCCAGGGTAGGGAGGCAGGAAACAATCAGCCCCAGCATTTT. As protein: CASSQGREAGNNQPQHF.

The V gene is TRBV12-3 or TRBV12-4, the J gene TRBJ1-1; D perhaps matches TRBD1 (6 bases). CDR3 size: 15 residues. Trimming shortened V by 4 bases and J by 0 bases, and 12 bases separated the two germline ends. The CDR3 DNA reads as TGTGCCAGCAGTTGGGGGCAGGGCCTGAACACTGAAGCTTTCTTT. Amino acids: CASSWGQGLNTEAFF.

The chain links TRBV4-2 to TRBJ2-7; 10 positions match TRBD2. V shed 0 bases and J 3 bases; nucleotides not matched to a gene: 17. This CDR3 is built from 20 residues. The germline CDR1 and CDR2 sequences are LGHNA and YNFKEQ. CDR3 nucleotides: TGTGCCAGCAGCCAAGAATGGCTAAAAGCGGGAGGGCCGTTAAACTACGAGCAGTACTTC. Amino acids: CASSQEWLKAGGPLNYEQYF.

The V and J genes are TRBV11-2 and TRBJ2-1, with D possibly being TRBD2 (5 bases). CDR3 size: 15 residues. The V end was cut by 0 bases, the J end by 7 bases, with 13 bases between. Per germline, CDR1 SGHAT and CDR2 FQNNGV. This CDR3 is CASSLDGVRGNEQFF. CDR3 DNA: TGTGCCAGCAGCTTAGACGGCGTCAGAGGGAATGAGCAGTTCTTC.

A few counts support this clonotype. The V gene is TRBV5-1, the J gene TRBJ2-7; D might be TRBD1 or TRBD2, each matching 5 bases. V dropped 0 bases and J dropped 7 bases, with 11 bases sitting between them. This CDR3 contains 13 residues. The germline gives CDR1 SGHRS, CDR2 YFSETQ. The CDR3 nucleotides are TGCGCCAGCAGCTTGGAGGGGACCTTGGAGCAGTACGTC. It translates to CASSLEGTLEQYV.

In this sample, this clonotype turned up a few times. The chain joins TRBV18 to TRBJ2-3; perhaps TRBD1 as D (6 bases). The CDR3 runs 15 residues. Between the trimmed V and J ends, which lost 3 bases and 1 base, there was a span of 11 bases. Germline CDR1 KGHSH, CDR2 LQKENI. CDR3 in DNA: TGTGCCAGCTCACCGGAACAGGGTCGCACAGATACGCAGTATTTT. It is translated as CASSPEQGRTDTQYF. The variable domain in full, with the rest retrieved from reference TRBV18 and TRBJ2-3, is NAGVMQNPRHLVRRRGQEARLRCSPMKGHSHVYWYRQLPEEGLKFMVYLQKENIIDESGMPKERFSAEFPKEGPSILRIQQVVRGDSAAYFCASSPEQGRTDTQYFGPGTRLTVL.

V is TRBV9 and J is TRBJ2-1, with D perhaps TRBD2 (7 bases). Trimming removed 0 bases from V and 2 bases from J, with 12 bases in between. The CDR3 extends over 16 amino acids. Germline-derived CDR1 and CDR2 are SGDLS and YYNGEE. Here the CDR3 reads CASSVGPGGTYNEQFF. CDR3 coding DNA: TGTGCCAGCAGCGTAGGCCCGGGGGGCACCTACAATGAGCAGTTCTTC.

In its sample, this clonotype was seen many times. This chain uses TRBV21-1 with TRBJ2-1; the D call in the table, TRBD1, was not verified against the DNA. TRBV21-1 is tagged as a pseudogene. The CDR3 runs to 14 residues. The CDR3 region is CASSKATGYNEQFF. The DNA of the CDR3 is TGTGCCAGCAGCAAAGCTACAGGGTACAATGAGCAGTTCTTC.

This clonotype was found a few times. V is TRBV2 and J is TRBJ2-7, with TRBD2 identical over 11 bases. CDR3 length: 16 amino acids. The V gene's germline CDR1 is SNHLY and CDR2 FYNNEI. The junction had 7 bases not matched to a gene; V was cut back by 1 base and J by 5 bases. The CDR3 DNA sequence: TGTGCCAGCAGTGAAGATGGACTAGCGGGTTTCGACGAGCAGTACTTC. It encodes CASSEDGLAGFDEQYF. Based on the CDR3 plus reference TRBV2 and TRBJ2-7, the full variable domain is EPEVTQTPSHQVTQMGQEVILRCVPISNHLYFYWYRQILGQKVEFLVSFYNNEISEKSEIFDDQFSVERPDGSNFTLKIRSTKLEDSAMYFCASSEDGLAGFDEQYFGPGTRLTVT.